These 16 T cell receptor beta chains came from one sample sequenced in a study of neurological immune-mediated disorders. TCRdb reprocessed the 5' RACE reads with MiXCR, giving one entry per CDR3 protein. Among about 38,000 distinct CDR3 sequences listed, about 4.4% were seen once. The sequenced material came from CD4+ T cells from blood. These receptor sequences come from a man between 18 and 29 years old in good health.

This clonotype was found many times. This rearrangement joins TRBV7-2 to TRBJ2-5; no clear D gene. Trimming removed 4 bases at V and 4 bases at J, with 10 bases between. CDR1 is SGHTA and CDR2 is FQGNSA in the germline V gene. The CDR3 length is 13 residues. This CDR3 reads CASSWNLRETQYF. The CDR3 region has the DNA TGTGCCAGCAGCTGGAATCTCCGAGAGACCCAGTACTTC. The full variable domain, completed using reference TRBV7-2 and TRBJ2-5, is GAGVSQSPSNKVTEKGKDVELRCDPISGHTALYWYRQSLGQGLEFLIYFQGNSAPDKSGLPSDRFSAERTGGSVSTLTIQRTQQEDSAVYLCASSWNLRETQYFGPGTRLLVL.

This clonotype showed up many times. The chain carries TRBV20-1 and TRBJ2-1; D is uncertain. The CDR3 loop spans 14 amino acids. Trimming stripped 0 bases from V and 7 bases from J, with 13 bases between. Per germline, CDR1 DFQATT and CDR2 SNEGSKA (reference sequence). The CDR3 DNA reads TGCAGTGCTAGAGATATAATGACTTCTAATGAGCAGTTCTTC. The encoded protein is CSARDIMTSNEQFF.

This clonotype was counted at least ten times. The chain links TRBV6-1 to TRBJ2-7, with D unclear. The CDR3 has 14 amino acids. V was trimmed by 8 bases and J by 5 bases, leaving 19 bases between them. Germline V gene sequence: CDR1 MNHNS, CDR2 SASEGT. CDR3 in amino acids: CASGGKTSVHEQYF. DNA of the CDR3: TGTGCCAGCGGTGGTAAAACCAGCGTCCACGAGCAGTACTTC.

This clonotype was detected ten times or more. V usage is TRBV7-2 and J usage is TRBJ1-5; no definite D call. The CDR3 has 16 amino acids. V lost 2 bases and J 8 bases, leaving 19 bases between the germline ends. CDR1 is SGHTA, CDR2 FQGNSA, per germline. CDR3 region: CASSLNRAEGSKPQHF. CDR3 nucleotide sequence: TGTGCCAGCAGCTTAAATCGCGCGGAGGGAAGTAAGCCCCAGCATTTT.

This clonotype was seen ten or more times. CDR3 coding DNA: TGTGCCAGCTCACCGGGGCCCACAGAGACCCAGTACTTC. It yields the protein CASSPGPTETQYF. The chain uses TRBV18 and TRBJ2-5; the D gene is possibly TRBD1 (5 bases). With 3 bases removed from V and 4 bases from J, the gap between germline ends came to 9 bases. This CDR3 has 13 residues. Germline values: CDR1 KGHSH, CDR2 LQKENI.

This clonotype has at least ten counts. Here the CDR3 reads CASSPQTRDEKLFF. In nucleotides, the CDR3 is TGTGCCAGCAGCCCCCAGACAAGGGATGAAAAACTGTTTTTT. The V gene is TRBV11-2, the J gene TRBJ1-4; no clear D. Trimming left V 5 bases short and J 6 bases short, with 13 bases between. The CDR3 is 14 residues long. In germline, CDR1 is SGHAT, CDR2 FQNNGV.

The chain joins TRBV18 to TRBJ1-1; maybe TRBD1 (5 bases). V lost 3 bases, J lost 4 bases, and 21 bases lay in between. Germline V gene lookup returns CDR1 KGHSH and CDR2 LQKENI. The length of the CDR3 is 17 residues. The CDR3 DNA reads TGTGCCAGCTCACCTGTGGCAGGGCTAACGAGGGTCACTGAAGCTTTCTTT. Its protein product is CASSPVAGLTRVTEAFF.

This clonotype was counted many times. V is TRBV24-1 and J is TRBJ2-5; the match to TRBD1 covers 7 bases. The ends lost 10 bases at V and 2 bases at J; junction bases unmatched: 6. The length of the CDR3 is 13 residues. Germline loops: CDR1 KGHDR, CDR2 SFDVKD. The CDR3 bases are TGTGCCACTTCTACAGGGGTACAAGAGACCCAGTACTTC. Encoded protein: CATSTGVQETQYF.

This clonotype was counted ten times or more. The chain carries TRBV20-1 and TRBJ2-5, with 8 bases aligning to TRBD2. The germline V gene has CDR1 DFQATT and CDR2 SNEGSKA (reference sequence). V gave up 6 bases and J gave up 2 bases; unmatched junction bases: 5. The CDR3 loop spans 13 amino acids. CDR3 sequence (DNA): TGCAGTGCGGGGGGACTAGATCAAGAGACCCAGTACTTC. Its translation: CSAGGLDQETQYF.

There are many counts of this clonotype. The chain recombines TRBV20-1 with TRBJ1-1; weak D call: TRBD1 (5 bases). The CDR3 spans 14 residues. Germline V gene lookup returns CDR1 DFQATT and CDR2 SNEGSKA (reference sequence). Trimming took 4 bases from V and 4 from J, leaving 16 bases between them. This CDR3 reads CSATLGPRSTEAFF. CDR3 in DNA: TGCAGTGCTACCCTGGGACCCCGGAGCACTGAAGCTTTCTTT.

This clonotype was recorded at least ten times. The chain joins TRBV20-1 to TRBJ1-6; no definite D call. This CDR3 has 12 residues. V was clipped by 5 bases and J by 4 bases, with 6 bases between them. CDR1 is DFQATT and CDR2 is SNEGSKA in the germline V gene (reference sequence). The CDR3 is CSAPKYNSPLHF. The CDR3 DNA is TGCAGTGCTCCTAAGTATAATTCACCCCTCCACTTT.

This clonotype was recorded at least ten times. The chain employs TRBV4-1 and TRBJ1-1; D possibly corresponds to TRBD1 (5 bases). V dropped 5 bases and J dropped 1 base, with 11 bases sitting between them. There are 14 residues in the CDR3. From germline, CDR1 is MGHRA and CDR2 YSYEKL. The CDR3 spells CASSTMGTNTEAFF. CDR3 DNA: TGCGCCAGCAGCACCATGGGGACGAACACTGAAGCTTTCTTT.

This clonotype was picked up many times. The gene calls are TRBV10-3 and TRBJ2-7; D ambiguous. V lost 6 bases to trimming and J lost 4 bases, with 13 bases between them. The germline V gene has CDR1 ENHRY and CDR2 SYGVKD. CDR3 length: 13 amino acids. CDR3 residues: CAISPLHEYEQYF. In DNA, the CDR3 is TGTGCCATCAGCCCACTACACGAATACGAGCAGTACTTC.

This clonotype is categorized as medium-sized. The rearrangement links TRBV5-1 to TRBJ2-5; D unclear. Trimming pared 4 bases from V and 4 bases from J, leaving 11 bases between. Per germline, CDR1 SGHRS and CDR2 YFSETQ. This CDR3 spans 13 amino acids. The CDR3 is CASSNFPGETQYF. DNA for the CDR3: TGCGCCAGCAGCAATTTCCCGGGAGAGACCCAGTACTTC. The whole variable domain, filled in from reference TRBV5-1 and TRBJ2-5, reads KAGVTQTPRYLIKTRGQQVTLSCSPISGHRSVSWYQQTPGQGLQFLFEYFSETQRNKGNFPGRFSGRQFSNSRSEMNVSTLELGDSALYLCASSNFPGETQYFGPGTRLLVL.

This clonotype was seen ten or more times. The chain combines TRBV7-2 with TRBJ2-7; D not certain. The CDR3 is made up of 16 amino acids. Between the trimmed V and J ends, which lost 3 bases and 4 bases, there was a span of 19 bases. Per the germline V gene, CDR1 is SGHTA and CDR2 is FQGNSA. CDR3 residues: CASSLPPSSRSYEQYF. The CDR3 DNA sequence: TGTGCCAGCAGCTTGCCCCCAAGCAGCCGGTCGTACGAGCAGTACTTC. Complete variable domain (other parts from reference TRBV7-2 and TRBJ2-7): GAGVSQSPSNKVTEKGKDVELRCDPISGHTALYWYRQSLGQGLEFLIYFQGNSAPDKSGLPSDRFSAERTGGSVSTLTIQRTQQEDSAVYLCASSLPPSSRSYEQYFGPGTRLTVT.

This clonotype occurred many times. This chain joins TRBV18 and TRBJ2-5, with unresolved D. The CDR3 length is 14 residues. CDR1 is KGHSH and CDR2 is LQKENI in the germline V gene. Between the trimmed V and J ends, which lost 3 bases and 2 bases, there was a span of 10 bases. The CDR3 DNA reads as TGTGCCAGCTCACCGGCCAGCATTCAAGAGACCCAGTACTTC. Translating gives CASSPASIQETQYF.